These T cell receptor beta chains were read from a single sample in a study of shared clonotypes between healthy human individuals. Using immunoSEQ multiplex PCR, the repertoire was profiled, and TCRdb retains in-frame clones only, with some absent. This sample yields about 480,000 clones, of which 79% are seen a single time; 10% to 15% belongs to the top ten. Specimen: PBMCs. The receptors were gathered from a woman aged 40 to 55 in good health. Some clones in this sample may be carry-over from other donors' samples. Both conserved end residues are part of each CDR3. D genes are given only for firm matches. Size tells how often a clone was seen (once, few, many) or the class of an expanded clone, and some rows leave it out.

D: .; size: .; J: TRBJ1-5; V: TRBV2; CDR3: CASSVGGQGSQPQHF; DNA: TGTGCCAGCAGTGTGGGGGGGCAGGGCAGCCAGCCCCAGCATTTT
D: .; size: .; J: TRBJ1-6; V: TRBV28; CDR3: CASRGGAANSPLHF; DNA: TGTGCCAGCAGGGGAGGGGCGGCTAATTCACCCCTCCACTTT
D: .; size: .; J: TRBJ2-3; V: TRBV10-3; CDR3: CASGPGLGTDTQYF; DNA: TGTGCCAGCGGACCGGGGCTTGGCACAGATACGCAGTATTTT
D: TRBD1; size: .; J: TRBJ1-2; V: TRBV7-6; CDR3: CASSPTGGAGYGYTF; DNA: TGTGCCAGCAGCCCGACAGGGGGCGCGGGCTATGGCTACACCTTC
D: .; size: few; J: TRBJ2-5; V: TRBV7-2; CDR3: CASSLVLGQKQETQYF; DNA: TGTGCCAGCAGCTTAGTTTTAGGGCAGAAACAAGAGACCCAGTACTTC
D: .; size: .; J: TRBJ1-3; V: TRBV11-2; CDR3: CASSLWGDSGNTIYF; DNA: TGTGCCAGCAGCTTATGGGGCGACTCTGGAAACACCATATATTTT
D: TRBD2; size: few; J: TRBJ2-5; V: TRBV18; CDR3: CASSPLGLAGGVETQYF; DNA: TGTGCCAGCTCACCACTCGGACTAGCGGGAGGAGTCGAGACCCAGTACTTC
D: TRBD2; size: .; J: TRBJ2-1; V: TRBV2; CDR3: CARDSGSSYNEQFF; DNA: TGTGCCAGGGATAGCGGGAGCTCCTACAATGAGCAGTTCTTC
D: .; size: few; J: TRBJ1-1; V: TRBV7-2; CDR3: CASSPSLQGLRNTEAFF; DNA: TGTGCCAGCAGCCCGAGCTTACAGGGCCTTAGGAACACTGAAGCTTTCTTT
D: TRBD2; size: .; J: TRBJ2-2; V: TRBV15; CDR3: CATSGTSGNTGELFF; DNA: TGTGCCACCAGCGGGACTAGCGGGAACACCGGGGAGCTGTTTTTT
D: TRBD2; size: .; J: TRBJ2-3; V: TRBV15; CDR3: CATSRRLAGFTDTQYF; DNA: TGTGCCACCAGCAGAAGACTAGCGGGGTTCACAGATACGCAGTATTTT
D: .; size: few; J: TRBJ2-6; V: TRBV15; CDR3: CATATPQRANVLTF; DNA: TGTGCCACAGCTACCCCCCAACGGGCCAACGTCCTGACTTTC
D: .; size: .; J: TRBJ2-2; V: TRBV2; CDR3: CASVRRDSGELFF; DNA: TGTGCCAGCGTTAGGAGGGACTCCGGGGAGCTGTTTTTT
D: .; size: .; J: TRBJ2-1; V: TRBV5-4; CDR3: CASSLSRGSSYNEQFF; DNA: TGTGCCAGCAGCTTGAGTCGGGGTAGCTCCTACAATGAGCAGTTCTTC
D: .; size: .; J: TRBJ1-2; V: TRBV5-6; CDR3: CASSLVRQQQNYGYTF; DNA: TGTGCCAGCAGCTTGGTTAGGCAGCAGCAAAACTATGGCTACACCTTC
D: .; size: .; J: TRBJ2-1; V: TRBV2; CDR3: CASITPPDPEQFF; DNA: TGTGCCAGCATCACCCCACCGGACCCTGAGCAGTTCTTC
D: .; size: .; J: TRBJ2-7; V: TRBV28; CDR3: CASSDKPPRSYEQYF; DNA: TGTGCCAGCAGTGATAAGCCTCCTCGGTCCTACGAGCAGTACTTC
D: .; size: .; J: TRBJ2-1; V: TRBV5-1; CDR3: CASSPLLTGSSYNEQFF; DNA: TGCGCCAGCAGCCCTCTCTTAACAGGGAGCTCCTACAATGAGCAGTTCTTC